This TCR beta chain was recovered during a study of blood T cell repertoires in COVID-19. Whole-study context: Material from acute and convalescent COVID-19 was sourced from the United States, Italy and Spain. Nucleic acid was either cDNA or gDNA, and it came from T cells, B-cell-depleted T cells, or PBMCs.

The CDR3 is 14 amino acids. Germline assignment: CDR1 LNHDA and CDR2 SQIVND (reference sequence). The V end was cut by 3 bases, the J end by 5 bases, with 11 bases between. Assay used: immunoSEQ multiplex PCR; TCRdb lists only in-frame clones, some missing. Of 250,000 to 400,000 clones listed, roughly 90% are singletons. The material sequenced was peripheral blood. V is TRBV19 and J is TRBJ1-5, with D unclear. The TCR was taken from a woman in her 30s with COVID-19, enrolled during active disease. In nucleotides, the CDR3 is TGTGCCAGTAGTATTCCTGCGATATATCAGCCCCAGCATTTT. This codes for CASSIPAIYQPQHF.